The 18 T cell receptor beta chains below all came from one sample that was sequenced in a study of control samples from healthy donors and cancer patients. Profiled with immunoSEQ multiplex PCR; TCRdb holds only in-frame clones, not every one. The data hold a few hundred thousand clones, with 90% observed a single time. Sequencing was done on a sample of PBMCs. The receptors stem from a man between 40 and 49 years old with head and neck cancer.

The chain carries TRBV5-4 and TRBJ1-3, with D possibly matching TRBD1 (6 bases). Between the trimmed V and J ends, which lost 1 base and 0 bases, there was a span of 20 bases. The germline CDR1 and CDR2 sequences are SGHNT and YYREEE (reference sequence). This CDR3 contains 19 residues. CDR3: CASSLRGGPPHSSGNTIYF. CDR3 nucleotides: TGTGCCAGCAGCTTGCGGGGGGGGCCCCCCCACAGCTCTGGAAACACCATATATTTT.

This chain uses TRBV2 with TRBJ1-5, with D unresolved. The length of the CDR3 is 14 residues. Per the germline V gene, CDR1 is SNHLY and CDR2 is FYNNEI. The V gene lost 0 bases and the J gene lost 7 bases, with 10 bases spanning the gap. The CDR3, as DNA: TGTGCCAGCAGTGAAGCTAGGGTTGACCAGCCCCAGCATTTT. Its protein is CASSEARVDQPQHF. The full variable domain, completed using reference TRBV2 and TRBJ1-5, is EPEVTQTPSHQVTQMGQEVILRCVPISNHLYFYWYRQILGQKVEFLVSFYNNEISEKSEIFDDQFSVERPDGSNFTLKIRSTKLEDSAMYFCASSEARVDQPQHFGDGTRLSIL.

This rearrangement joins TRBV5-1 to TRBJ1-1, with 12 bases identical to TRBD1. With 1 base clipped from V and 6 bases from J, the junction kept 4 bases outside the gene matches. The germline CDR1 and CDR2 sequences are SGHRS and YFSETQ. This CDR3 is 15 amino acids long. CDR3 amino acids: CASSLKGQGAAEAFF. DNA for the CDR3: TGCGCCAGCAGCTTGAAGGGACAGGGGGCCGCTGAAGCTTTCTTT.

J is TRBJ2-5 and V is TRBV4-1; D is unresolved. The germline V and J ends were trimmed by 3 bases and 2 bases, with 1 base remaining between them. Per the germline V gene, CDR1 is MGHRA and CDR2 is YSYEKL. CDR3 length equals 11 residues. The CDR3, as DNA: TGCGCCAGCAGCCAGCAAGAGACCCAGTACTTC. Protein sequence: CASSQQETQYF.

The V and J genes are TRBV28 and TRBJ1-6, with 10 bases lining up with TRBD1. The V segment lost 4 bases and the J segment 9 bases; nucleotides outside the gene matches: 6. The CDR3 is made up of 15 amino acids. Germline CDR1 is MDHEN and CDR2 is SYDVKM. Written as DNA, the CDR3 is TGTGCCAGCAGTTGGGACAGGGGCGGTGGTTCACCCCTCCACTTT. This gives the protein CASSWDRGGGSPLHF.

V is TRBV9 and J is TRBJ2-3; 9 nucleotides match TRBD2. This CDR3 has 17 residues. Trimming at V came to 3 bases and at J to 1 base, leaving 9 bases not matched to a gene. The V gene's germline CDR1 is SGDLS and CDR2 YYNGEE. The CDR3 region is CASSDDRRGGGTDTQYF. The DNA of the CDR3 is TGTGCCAGCAGCGACGACAGGCGGGGGGGCGGCACAGATACGCAGTATTTT.

The chain has TRBV5-1 and TRBJ2-7, with D possibly being TRBD1 (6 bases). Per the germline V gene, CDR1 is SGHRS and CDR2 is YFSETQ. Trimming took 4 bases from V and 3 from J, leaving 20 bases between them. This CDR3 has 16 amino acids. The CDR3 region is CASSAQTGPALYEQYF. For the CDR3, the DNA is TGCGCCAGCAGCGCCCAGACAGGTCCTGCCCTCTACGAGCAGTACTTC.

The chain joins TRBV6-6 to TRBJ1-5, with 10 nucleotides matching TRBD1. Losses at the gene ends were 5 bases for V and 0 bases for J; bases not matched to a gene: 10. Germline-derived CDR1 and CDR2 are MNHNY and SVGAGI (reference sequence). The CDR3 sequence is 18 residues long. The CDR3 region has the DNA TGTGCCAGCAGTCCCCGACAGGGGGCCGTCTATAGCAATCAGCCCCAGCATTTT. Its translation: CASSPRQGAVYSNQPQHF.

The V gene is TRBV7-2, the J gene TRBJ2-2; D uncertain. The CDR3 consists of 12 residues. Germline CDR1 reads SGHTA; CDR2 reads FQGNSA. The V end was cut by 3 bases, the J end by 8 bases, with 7 bases between. The CDR3 spells CASSFSLGELFF. CDR3 nucleotides: TGTGCCAGCAGCTTTTCTCTTGGGGAGCTGTTTTTT.

There are a few counts of this clone. V usage is TRBV5-6 and J usage is TRBJ2-7, with D unclear. This CDR3 spans 14 amino acids. Germline V gene data show CDR1 as SGHDT and CDR2 as YYEEEE. V lost 1 base, J lost 3 bases, and 11 bases lay in between. The CDR3 bases are TGTGCCAGCAGCTTGATGCGGCCGATCTACGAGCAGTACTTC. This gives the protein CASSLMRPIYEQYF.

The chain links TRBV27 to TRBJ2-5, with D possibly TRBD1 on 5 matching bases. The ends were cut back, 3 bases at V and 5 bases at J, with 22 bases in the middle. Germline CDR1 is MNHEY and CDR2 is SMNVEV (reference sequence). The CDR3 is made up of 17 amino acids. For the CDR3, the DNA is TGTGCCAGCAGTTTCGCATCTGAGGCAGGGCGTGGGGAGACCCAGTACTTC. It specifies CASSFASEAGRGETQYF.

The chain links TRBV5-8 to TRBJ2-7; no definite D call. Germline-derived CDR1 and CDR2 are SGHTS and YDEGEE. V was clipped by 1 base and J by 3 bases, with 5 bases between them. The CDR3 runs 12 residues. As DNA, the CDR3 is TGTGCCAGCAGCTTGATTGGCTACGAGCAGTACTTC. Translation gives CASSLIGYEQYF.

The chain recombines TRBV5-6 with TRBJ2-3; D not certain. The germline gives CDR1 SGHDT, CDR2 YYEEEE. The CDR3 has 14 amino acids. The germline V and J ends were trimmed by 7 bases and 1 base, with 13 bases remaining between them. The CDR3 region is CASEMGPGTDTQYF. As DNA, the CDR3 is TGTGCCAGCGAGATGGGTCCTGGCACAGATACGCAGTATTTT.

This clone occurred once. The V gene is TRBV3-1 (or the pseudogene TRBV3-2), the J gene TRBJ1-2, with D tentatively TRBD1 (5 bases). V was cut by 4 bases and J by 8 bases, with 17 bases left in between. The CDR3 is 14 residues long. CDR1 and CDR2 (germline): LGHDT, YNNKEL (reference sequence). The CDR3 sequence: CASSPRDAHDGYTF. CDR3 nucleotide sequence: TGTGCCAGCAGCCCCCGGGACGCCCATGACGGCTACACCTTC.

Remarks on this clone: This CDR3 is also generated by other DNA sequences in the sample. This chain joins TRBV5-1 and TRBJ2-3, with D perhaps TRBD2 (6 bases). This CDR3 spans 16 amino acids. The germline CDR1 and CDR2 sequences are SGHRS and YFSETQ. Trimming removed 0 bases at V and 2 bases at J, with 13 bases between. CDR3: CASSLAGSGDTDTQYF. In DNA, the CDR3 is TGCGCCAGCAGCTTGGCGGGGTCGGGAGACACAGATACGCAGTATTTT.

Concerning this clone: At the DNA level, this CDR3 is encoded by other sequences in the same sample as well. The V call is TRBV14, the J call TRBJ2-1, with D unclear. V was pared by 5 bases and J by 4 bases, with 3 bases between. Germline CDR1 and CDR2: SGHDN and FVKESK. This CDR3 comprises 11 residues. The CDR3 region has the DNA TGTGCCAGCAGCTCATACAATGAGCAGTTCTTC. As protein: CASSSYNEQFF. Looking up the rest from reference TRBV14 and TRBJ2-1 gives the full variable domain: EAGVTQFPSHSVIEKGQTVTLRCDPISGHDNLYWYRRVMGKEIKFLLHFVKESKQDESGMPNNRFLAERTGGTYSTLKVQPAELEDSGVYFCASSSYNEQFFGPGTRLTVL.

The J gene is TRBJ1-5, the V gene TRBV2, with TRBD1 matching over 12 bases. Germline assignment: CDR1 SNHLY and CDR2 FYNNEI. The CDR3 has 18 amino acids. The V and J ends lost 5 bases and 0 bases, in that order; junction bases with no gene match: 8. For the CDR3, the DNA is TGTGCCAGCAGTACCGTTGGGACAGGGGGCGGTAGCAATCAGCCCCAGCATTTT. Protein: CASSTVGTGGGSNQPQHF.

The J gene is TRBJ2-7, the V gene TRBV5-1, with 11 nucleotides matching TRBD2. The CDR3 totals 13 residues. Losses at the gene ends were 6 bases for V and 3 bases for J; bases not matched to a gene: 2. Germline CDR1 SGHRS, CDR2 YFSETQ. The CDR3 DNA sequence: TGCGCCAGCAAACTAGCGGGGGACTACGAGCAGTACTTC. Protein sequence: CASKLAGDYEQYF.